This T cell receptor (beta chain) emerged from a study of T cell changes during pregnancy in multiple sclerosis. Trimming pared 5 bases from V and 4 bases from J, leaving 9 bases between. Germline CDR1 SGHNT, CDR2 YENEEA. The CDR3 covers 13 residues. The method was immunoSEQ multiplex PCR; TCRdb's version includes in-frame clones alone and lacks a portion of them. The sample carries approximately 96,000 clones, just over 90% recorded once. This clone was recorded only once. The receptor was derived from a female donor in good health, enrolled as a control in a pregnancy study. This chain joins TRBV11-3 and TRBJ2-1; D remains unclear. The sample in question was peripheral blood, obtained after pregnancy. The CDR3 DNA sequence: TGTGCCAGCAGCCGGTCGATATACAATGAGCAGTTCTTC. Amino acid sequence: CASSRSIYNEQFF.